This T cell receptor (beta chain) was found in a study of control samples from healthy donors and cancer patients. V was clipped by 0 bases and J by 6 bases; unmatched bases: 12. Germline loops: CDR1 LGHNA, CDR2 YSLEER. This CDR3 is 17 amino acids long. TCRdb's copy holds only in-frame clones and misses some; the assay was immunoSEQ multiplex PCR. The profile shows around 170,000 clones, approximately 90% of them singletons. The V gene is TRBV4-3, the J gene TRBJ2-3, with TRBD2 identical over 7 bases. The sample consisted of blood. The TCR was taken from a woman aged 25-40 years in good health. CDR3 loop: CASSQELAAGWGDTQYF. As DNA, the CDR3 is TGCGCCAGCAGCCAAGAGCTAGCGGCGGGATGGGGGGATACGCAGTATTTT.